These 10 T cell receptor beta chains came from one sample sequenced in a study of OX40 agonist ivuxolimab in advanced cancers. The library came from the immunoSEQ multiplex PCR assay. Held by TCRdb, this immuneACCESS table contains in-frame sequences only and omits some clones. Under half of the omission traces to an unresolved V gene where checked; the cause of the rest is unknown. Counted in this sample were about 62,000 clones; 75% to 95% of them appeared once. About an eighth of the sample belongs to the ten largest clones. The sequencing here drew on CD4+ or CD8+ T cells sorted from blood, taken in a trial of the OX40 agonist ivuxolimab. The receptor source for this set is an adult with an advanced solid tumor such as melanoma, head and neck, liver or kidney cancer.

This rearrangement joins TRBV4-1 to TRBJ2-3, with D hard to call. The CDR3 is 14 amino acids. The ends were cut back, 0 bases at V and 3 bases at J, with 7 bases in the middle. CDR1 MGHRA and CDR2 YSYEKL come from the germline V gene. CDR3 sequence: CASSQEDPTDTQYF. In nucleotides, the CDR3 is TGCGCCAGCAGCCAAGAGGACCCAACAGATACGCAGTATTTT.

The chain joins TRBV5-1 to TRBJ2-7, with 7 bases fitting TRBD2. V lost 0 bases to trimming and J lost 3 bases; unmatched junction nucleotides: 9. Looked up from germline, CDR1 is SGHRS and CDR2 is YFSETQ. The CDR3 covers 16 residues. The DNA of the CDR3 is TGCGCCAGCAGCTTGGAAAGACTCAGCGGGAACTACGAGCAGTACTTC. Protein product: CASSLERLSGNYEQYF.

The chain links TRBV4-1 to TRBJ1-1; D may be TRBD1 (6 bases). Trimming shortened V by 0 bases and J by 6 bases, and 14 bases separated the two germline ends. This CDR3 comprises 15 residues. Germline CDR1 MGHRA, CDR2 YSYEKL. The CDR3 coding sequence is TGCGCCAGCAGCCAAGAAAATCGAGGGGGAGCTGAAGCTTTCTTT. Translated: CASSQENRGGAEAFF.

This chain joins TRBV5-1 and TRBJ1-1, with D unresolved. Trimming took 0 bases from V and 4 from J, leaving 7 bases between them. There are 13 residues in the CDR3. Germline-derived CDR1 and CDR2 are SGHRS and YFSETQ. CDR3 amino acids: CASSLAPGTEAFF. The CDR3 DNA is TGCGCCAGCAGCTTGGCCCCTGGCACTGAAGCTTTCTTT.

This rearrangement joins TRBV19 to TRBJ2-3, with 12 bases matching TRBD1. Trimming at V came to 8 bases and at J to 4 bases, leaving 7 bases not matched to a gene. From germline, CDR1 is LNHDA and CDR2 SQIVND (reference sequence). This CDR3 spans 15 amino acids. This chain's CDR3 is CASQLRDRGPDTQYF. As DNA, the CDR3 is TGTGCCAGTCAACTTCGGGACAGGGGGCCAGATACGCAGTATTTT.

The chain is built from TRBV10-1 and TRBJ1-4, with no clear D. The ends were cut back, 5 bases at V and 4 bases at J, with 2 bases in the middle. CDR1 WNHNN and CDR2 SYGVQD come from the germline V gene (reference sequence). The CDR3 is made up of 11 amino acids. The CDR3 sequence is CASSNNEKLFF. CDR3 in DNA: TGCGCCAGCAGTAATAATGAAAAACTGTTTTTT.

V and J are TRBV2 and TRBJ1-1; the D gene is possibly TRBD1 (5 bases). Per germline, CDR1 SNHLY and CDR2 FYNNEI. The CDR3 has 13 amino acids. Deletions cut 9 bases from V and 4 bases from J, with 15 bases between. The chain's CDR3 is CARDTLTTTEAFF. The CDR3 DNA follows: TGTGCCAGGGACACCCTTACGACCACTGAAGCTTTCTTT.

The rearrangement joins TRBV9 to TRBJ2-3, with 7 bases lining up with TRBD2. This CDR3 spans 17 amino acids. CDR1 and CDR2 from the germline V gene are SGDLS and YYNGEE. The junction had 15 bases not matched to a gene; V was cut back by 4 bases and J by 4 bases. CDR3 region: CASSRWRGGGRADTQYF. The DNA for the CDR3 is TGTGCCAGCAGCCGCTGGAGGGGTGGCGGGAGAGCAGATACGCAGTATTTT.

The J gene is TRBJ2-5, the V gene TRBV11-1; D is possibly TRBD2 (6 bases). This CDR3 contains 15 residues. Germline CDR1 SGHAT, CDR2 FQDESV (reference sequence). V was pared by 1 base and J by 4 bases, with 13 bases between. CDR3 coding DNA: TGTGCCAGCAGCTTAGTTCCGACTAGTGGAGAGACCCAGTACTTC. As protein: CASSLVPTSGETQYF.

CDR3 sequence (DNA): TGTGCCAGCAGCTTGGCCGTCGGTGGGCAGTACTTC. It yields the protein CASSLAVGGQYF. The V and J genes are TRBV5-6 and TRBJ2-7; D call uncertain. Germline CDR1 SGHDT, CDR2 YYEEEE. There are 12 residues in the CDR3. V lost 0 bases and J 9 bases, leaving 10 bases between the germline ends. Filled out from reference TRBV5-6 and TRBJ2-7, the complete variable domain reads DAGVTQSPTHLIKTRGQQVTLRCSPKSGHDTVSWYQQALGQGPQFIFQYYEEEERQRGNFPDRFSGHQFPNYSSELNVNALLLGDSALYLCASSLAVGGQYFGPGTRLTVT.